A selection of T cell receptor beta chains follows, all from one sample in a study of CD8 T cells in ankylosing spondylitis. TCRdb reprocessed the 5' RACE reads with MiXCR, giving one entry per CDR3 protein. Of some 200,000 distinct CDR3 sequences listed, 25% to 30% were seen once; the top ten hold under 7%. Sample: blood, either unsorted or a sorted T cell fraction (not recorded which). These receptor sequences come from a male donor with ankylosing spondylitis or in good health (not recorded which). Both conserved end residues are trimmed from each CDR3. Each record gives: J gene, V gene, CDR3 length, CDR3 protein.

>TRBJ2-2|TRBV5-1|12
ASASGTHTGELF
>TRBJ1-1|TRBV11-2|14
ASSLRSAVMNTEAF
>TRBJ1-3|TRBV27|13
ASSSTALGGNTIY
>TRBJ2-7|TRBV11-2|18
ASSSGPNKQAGASNYEQY
>TRBJ2-1|TRBV20-1|13
SAAFGQGAYNEQF
>TRBJ2-1|TRBV20-1|12
SAEPGTSSNEQF
>TRBJ2-2|TRBV5-8|12
ASKSRGDTGELF
>TRBJ2-3|TRBV12-3/TRBV12-4|13
ASSSDRGRGDTQY
>TRBJ2-7|TRBV29-1|12
SVVGMRRSYEQY
>TRBJ2-7|TRBV12-3/TRBV12-4|12
ASSLSQGAYEQY
>TRBJ1-1|TRBV27|11
ASSWVRNTEAF
>TRBJ2-1|TRBV7-2|16
ASSLASGTSGRGNEQF